Only a few counts were recorded for the clone carrying this T cell receptor beta chain. The V gene lost 1 base and the J gene lost 5 bases, with 9 bases spanning the gap. CDR3 size: 13 residues. Germline loops: CDR1 KGHSH, CDR2 LQKENI. A multiplex PCR was run with 60 Vbeta primers and 13 Jbeta primers. Here immunoSEQ multiplex PCR was the method, and the copy in TCRdb shows in-frame clones only, minus some. Of more than 95,000 clones listed, over 65% are singletons. This sample was included in a study of cytomegalovirus exposure and HLA in healthy donors. The V call is TRBV18, the J call TRBJ2-7, with D perhaps matching TRBD2 (5 bases). The TCR comes from a woman in her 40s in good health and CMV-seronegative. Material: PBMCs. The CDR3 sequence: CASSPHGGDEQYF. DNA for the CDR3: TGTGCCAGCTCACCACATGGAGGAGACGAGCAGTACTTC.